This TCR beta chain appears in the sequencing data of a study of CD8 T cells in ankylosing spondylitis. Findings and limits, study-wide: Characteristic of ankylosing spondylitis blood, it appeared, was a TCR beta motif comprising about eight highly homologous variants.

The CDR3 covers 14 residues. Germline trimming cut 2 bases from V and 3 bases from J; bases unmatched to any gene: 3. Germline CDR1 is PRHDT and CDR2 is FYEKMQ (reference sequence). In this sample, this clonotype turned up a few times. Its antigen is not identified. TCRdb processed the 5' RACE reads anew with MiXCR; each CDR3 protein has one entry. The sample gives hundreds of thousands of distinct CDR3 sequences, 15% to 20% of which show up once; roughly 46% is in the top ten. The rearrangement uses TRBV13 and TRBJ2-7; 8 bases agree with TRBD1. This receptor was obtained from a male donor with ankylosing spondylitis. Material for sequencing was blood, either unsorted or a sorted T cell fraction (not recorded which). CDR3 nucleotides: TGTGCCAGCAGCTTACAGGGGGCACGCTACGAGCAGTACTTC. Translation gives CASSLQGARYEQYF.